This T cell receptor beta chain was recovered during a study of spatial heterogeneity in lung cancer. As for the study in general: Alpha-chain sequences were detected in numbers that were consistently lower than beta-chain sequences. Study results and caveats: Tracking of tumor mutation counts was seen in expanded intratumoral alpha and beta TCR counts.

As to time point: sample taken at primary tumor resection. Whole RNA, isolated from tumor, nontumor lung or frozen PBMC, was sequenced without prior sorting. Germline V lookup: CDR1 SGHTA, CDR2 FQGTGA. The CDR3 has 15 residues. TCRdb re-derived calls from the 5' RACE reads in MiXCR, one entry per CDR3 protein. The sample consists of roughly 18,000 distinct CDR3 sequences, about 9.6% of them appearing once. Remarks on this clonotype: Its target is unknown. This may come from a read error, since a much larger clone is one base off. This beta chain turned up in a library designed for alpha chains; as an off-target read, its abundance says little.

The V and J genes are TRBV7-3 and TRBJ2-3, with 8 bases aligning to TRBD2. The TCR comes from a female donor with early-stage non-small cell lung cancer. This specimen was lung tumor tissue, taken at surgery. The CDR3 here is CASSFLGLAGDMQYF. In DNA form, the CDR3 reads TGTGCCAGCAGCTTCCTTGGACTAGCCGGAGATATGCAGTATTTT.